This T cell receptor (beta chain) was identified in a study of blood T cell repertoires in COVID-19 (dated by TCRdb to 2018 to 2021). The study in broad terms: The collaborator samples originated in the United States, Italy and Spain and spanned the acute and convalescent phases of COVID-19. The material from the prospective study consisted of cDNA or gDNA derived from T cells, B-cell-depleted T cells, or PBMCs. Subjects who had been exposed to COVID-19, were actively infected with it, or had recovered from it provided the deeply sampled blood TCRbeta repertoires that made up the dataset. The repertoires were released in a freely available public database intended as a resource for research on the immune response to SARS-CoV-2. The samples were drawn from two sources: the first 160 participants of the ongoing ImmuneRACE study, and 1,000 to 1,500 subjects contributed by 6 global collaborators. Nearly every sample came with metadata listing a de-identified subject ID, COVID-19 status, age in years and sex. HLA class I and class II types, where available, came from metadata supplied by the sample provider rather than from assay-based typing. Results the study describes overall, beyond this receptor: Clinical and demographic metadata were provided uncurated, with the amount varying by source and participant.

The immunoSEQ Assay, a bias-controlled multiplex PCR, was used to amplify TCRbeta CDR3 regions from genomic DNA. As for the authors' bioinformatics: The number of nucleated cells in each sample was estimated from the amplification of reference gene primers within the assay. Sequence reads were collapsed and filtered to measure the absolute abundance of every unique TCRbeta CDR3 rearrangement. For each sample, productive Simpson clonality was calculated by taking the square root of Simpson's diversity index across productive rearrangements. Entries here come from immuneACCESS through TCRdb and include only in-frame sequences with V and J called. Some clones fail to appear in such tables; in the studies checked, an unresolved V gene covers under half of the shortfall, and the cause of the remainder is unknown. V, J and clone size derive from that table, while D and trimming were established from the DNA sequence. The sample table contains around 300,000 clones; only one count was recorded for about 89% of them. About 5.7% of the sample comes from the top ten.

From its cysteine to its phenylalanine, the CDR3 spans 14 amino acids. Only CDR3 DNA remains: 42 bases, in frame from the first base. Based on the germline V gene, the CDR1 and CDR2 sequences are SGDLS and YYNGEE. Germline trimming amounts to 4 bases on V and 6 bases on J, with 2 as the count of junction bases outside the gene matches. Enrolling through a virtual design, the prospective study's participants ranged in age from roughly 18 to 100 years and lived across 20 to 25 United States geographic areas. Cohort assignment in the prospective study relied on participant-reported clinical history from a screening survey and a study questionnaire. Recovered participants in ImmuneRACE Cohort 3 were defined by two consecutive negative NP/OP PCR tests, clearance by a healthcare professional, or resolution of symptoms. In the prospective study, mobile phlebotomists collected whole blood, serum and a nasopharyngeal or oropharyngeal swab from each participant. Additional blood draws and questionnaires over an approximately two-month period could optionally be provided by prospective study participants. Prospective study blood samples were shipped either frozen or at room temperature before DNA extraction.

A remark on this clone: Its antigen target is currently unknown. Nothing much larger sits one base from this clone, and base qualities are not available.

The receptor comes from a young woman who had recovered from COVID-19. This sequence uses TRBV9 and TRBJ1-4, and TRBD1 matches 11 of the central bases. The sequencing input was PBMCs or T cells enriched from blood (not recorded which). The CDR3 protein sequence reads: CASSRGQGDEKLFF. The DNA reads TGTGCCAGCAGCAGGGGACAGGGGGATGAAAAACTGTTTTTT.